This TCR beta chain was captured by sequencing in a study of T cells in Graves' hyperthyroidism and ophthalmopathy. TCR beta CDR3 regions were amplified from RNA. The HTBI primer set was used in a first-round RT-PCR of the TCR CDR3. TCRdb reanalysed the multiplex PCR reads using MiXCR and keeps one entry per CDR3 protein. The sample has approximately 250,000 distinct CDR3 sequences; around 24% are singletons. The ends were cut back, 3 bases at V and 1 base at J, with 9 bases in the middle. The CDR3 has 14 residues. Germline V gene data show CDR1 as SGHVS and CDR2 as FQNEAQ. Diagnosis relied on clinical symptoms, serum thyroxine and TRAb, thyroid ultrasound and orbital computed tomography. This clonotype was counted ten times or more.

The sample comprised blood. This clonotype was obtained from a woman between 40 and 55 years old with Graves' ophthalmopathy. The chain has TRBV7-8 and TRBJ2-5, with unresolved D. The CDR3 region is CASSFTNTQETQYF. CDR3 in DNA: TGTGCCAGCAGCTTTACAAATACCCAAGAGACCCAGTACTTC.